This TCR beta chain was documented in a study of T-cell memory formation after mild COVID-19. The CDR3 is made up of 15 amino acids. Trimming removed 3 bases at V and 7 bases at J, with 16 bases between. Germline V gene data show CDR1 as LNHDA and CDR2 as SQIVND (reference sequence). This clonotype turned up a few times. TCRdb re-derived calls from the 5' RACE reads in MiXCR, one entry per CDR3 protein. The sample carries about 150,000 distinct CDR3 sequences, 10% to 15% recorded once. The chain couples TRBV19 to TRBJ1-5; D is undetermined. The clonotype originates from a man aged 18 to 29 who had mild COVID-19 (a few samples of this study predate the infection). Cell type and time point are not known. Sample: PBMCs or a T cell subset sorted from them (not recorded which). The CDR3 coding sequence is TGTGCCAGTAGTATCGGCTCATTTTCGGGGCAGCCCCAGCATTTT. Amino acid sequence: CASSIGSFSGQPQHF.